The T cell receptor (beta chain) described here comes from a study of T cells in Graves' hyperthyroidism and ophthalmopathy. Researchers took RNA transcripts and amplified the TCR beta CDR3 regions from them. An initial round of RT-PCR targeting the TCR CDR3 relied on the HTBI primer set. Each CDR3 protein is one row after TCRdb ran MiXCR on the multiplex PCR reads. Here the sample spans around 540,000 distinct CDR3 sequences, about 45% being singletons. The sample holds many counts of this clonotype. Patients aged 18 to 65 had newly diagnosed hyperthyroidism of under 2 months' duration. The CDR3 extends over 11 amino acids. Germline-derived CDR1 and CDR2 are SNHLY and FYNNEI. The germline V and J ends were trimmed by 7 bases and 3 bases, with 7 bases remaining between them.

Source material: peripheral blood or thyroid tissue (not recorded which). The sequence was collected from a woman aged 18-29 years with Graves' hyperthyroidism. V usage is TRBV2 and J usage is TRBJ2-7, with D hard to call. The CDR3 DNA reads TGTGCCAGCAAAGCTAGCTACGAGCAGTACTTC. Its protein product is CASKASYEQYF.